The 14 T cell receptor beta chains reported below all come from one sample, sequenced in a study of neoadjuvant anti-PD-1 for oral cavity cancer. The method was immunoSEQ multiplex PCR; TCRdb's version includes in-frame clones alone and lacks a portion of them. The sample consists of about 23,000 clones, around 26% of them appearing once. The time point was: after neoadjuvant nivolumab, at surgical resection. The sequenced sample was tumor tissue, obtained after nivolumab (anti-PD-1) treatment. These receptors all come from a person between 40 and 85 years old with oral cavity squamous cell carcinoma.

The chain carries TRBV5-4 and TRBJ1-1; D might be TRBD1 (5 bases). CDR1 is SGHNT, CDR2 YYREEE, per germline (reference sequence). This CDR3 region has 17 residues. Between the trimmed V and J ends, which lost 1 base and 1 base, there was a span of 17 bases. CDR3 sequence: CASSLFRGGATNTEAFF. DNA for the CDR3: TGTGCCAGCAGCTTGTTTCGGGGAGGGGCTACGAACACTGAAGCTTTCTTT.

This clone appeared a few times. CDR3 residues: CASSLVLAGGQEQFF. The CDR3 DNA reads TGCGCCAGCAGCTTGGTACTAGCGGGAGGCCAAGAGCAGTTCTTC. The chain has TRBV5-1 and TRBJ2-1; 12 positions match TRBD2. The ends lost 0 bases at V and 10 bases at J; junction bases unmatched: 5. Germline V gives CDR1 SGHRS, CDR2 YFSETQ. The length of the CDR3 is 15 residues.

This clone came up a few times. This chain's CDR3 is CASSLLAGSGANVLTF. The DNA of the CDR3 is TGTGCCAGCAGCTTATTGGCGGGCTCTGGGGCCAACGTCCTGACTTTC. The V gene is TRBV7-3, the J gene TRBJ2-6, with a possible D match to TRBD2 (5 bases). Trimming left V 2 bases short and J 0 bases short, with 8 bases between. Germline V gives CDR1 SGHTA, CDR2 FQGTGA. The CDR3 loop spans 16 amino acids.

The rearrangement links TRBV28 to TRBJ1-1; D not certain. Trimming pared 3 bases from V and 4 bases from J, leaving 12 bases between. The germline V gene has CDR1 MDHEN and CDR2 SYDVKM. This CDR3 has 14 amino acids. Here the CDR3 DNA reads TGTGCCAGCAGTTTTGGACCCGGGATCACTGAAGCTTTCTTT. This codes for CASSFGPGITEAFF.

The chain has TRBV5-1 and TRBJ2-1; D not resolved. Trimming cost V 7 bases and J 1 base, with 15 bases left between them. The CDR3 is 15 amino acids. The germline gives CDR1 SGHRS, CDR2 YFSETQ. CDR3 nucleotide sequence: TGCGCCAGCGACAAGGGCCTTGGGTCCTACAATGAGCAGTTCTTC. Protein: CASDKGLGSYNEQFF.

This clone appeared a few times. This chain connects TRBV5-1 to TRBJ1-2; possible D gene TRBD1, 6 bases. There are 17 residues in the CDR3. Germline V gene lookup returns CDR1 SGHRS and CDR2 YFSETQ. Trimming took 5 bases from V and 0 from J, leaving 20 bases between them. CDR3 loop: CASSVETQGGANYGYTF. Here the CDR3 DNA reads TGCGCCAGCAGTGTCGAGACACAGGGAGGAGCTAACTATGGCTACACCTTC.

The chain is built from TRBV25-1 and TRBJ2-7, with unresolved D. V lost 3 bases and J 9 bases, leaving 12 bases between the germline ends. The length of the CDR3 is 12 residues. Germline loops: CDR1 MGHDK, CDR2 SYGVNS. The CDR3 loop is CASSDGVLGQYF. CDR3 coding DNA: TGTGCCAGCAGTGATGGGGTATTAGGGCAGTACTTC.

This chain uses TRBV12-5 with TRBJ2-3; unclear D gene. The V gene's germline CDR1 is LGHNT and CDR2 FRNRAP. The length of the CDR3 is 14 residues. V lost 0 bases and J lost 1, with 5 bases in between. CDR3 in amino acids: CASGLVRGTDTQYF. The CDR3 DNA sequence: TGTGCTAGTGGTTTGGTCAGAGGCACAGATACGCAGTATTTT.

This chain uses TRBV6-5 with TRBJ1-1; D is possibly TRBD1 (5 bases). V gave up 8 bases and J gave up 2 bases, with 12 bases separating them. This CDR3 has 13 amino acids. Germline loops: CDR1 MNHEY, CDR2 SVGAGI. The chain's CDR3 is CASVGQLNTEAFF. Here the CDR3 DNA reads TGTGCCAGCGTGGGGCAGCTAAACACTGAAGCTTTCTTT.

This clone came up a few times. The J gene is TRBJ1-4, the V gene TRBV5-1; D is uncertain. V lost 2 bases and J lost 5, with 10 bases in between. The CDR3 sequence is 14 residues long. Germline V CDR1 and CDR2: SGHRS, YFSETQ. This chain's CDR3 is CASSFKEENEKLFF. In DNA, the CDR3 is TGCGCCAGCAGCTTCAAGGAAGAGAATGAAAAACTGTTTTTT. Combining the CDR3 with reference TRBV5-1 and TRBJ1-4 gives the whole variable domain KAGVTQTPRYLIKTRGQQVTLSCSPISGHRSVSWYQQTPGQGLQFLFEYFSETQRNKGNFPGRFSGRQFSNSRSEMNVSTLELGDSALYLCASSFKEENEKLFFGSGTQLSVL.

This clone was found once. The rearrangement uses TRBV25-1 and TRBJ1-2; 7 bases are shared with TRBD1. V dropped 6 bases and J dropped 6; count of bases not matched to a gene: 10. The germline V gene has CDR1 MGHDK and CDR2 SYGVNS. CDR3 length: 14 residues. This chain's CDR3 is CASSVTKTGDGYTF. DNA for the CDR3: TGTGCCAGCAGCGTAACCAAAACAGGGGATGGCTACACCTTC.

This clone was detected a few times. V gene TRBV7-2 combines with J gene TRBJ2-2; D is ambiguous. V lost 1 base to trimming and J lost 5 bases, with 5 bases between them. This CDR3 is 13 amino acids long. CDR1 is SGHTA, CDR2 FQGNSA, per germline. The CDR3 loop is CASSLVPTGELFF. The CDR3 DNA is TGTGCCAGCAGCTTAGTTCCTACCGGGGAGCTGTTTTTT.

A few counts support this clone. V usage is TRBV2 and J usage is TRBJ1-2; 9 positions agree with TRBD1. V lost 6 bases, J lost 8 bases, and 10 bases stayed unmatched. This CDR3 has 14 amino acids. Germline V gene lookup returns CDR1 SNHLY and CDR2 FYNNEI. CDR3 amino acids: CASSAGTGNLGYTF. Here the CDR3 DNA reads TGTGCCAGCAGCGCCGGGACAGGGAATTTAGGCTACACCTTC.

In this sample, this clone turned up many times. The chain links TRBV18 to TRBJ1-2; TRBD1 matches 7 bases. Trimming cost V 2 bases and J 1 base; bases outside gene matches: 4. This CDR3 is 15 amino acids long. The germline V gene has CDR1 KGHSH and CDR2 LQKENI. CDR3 amino acids: CASSPGTDFNYGYTF. Here the CDR3 DNA reads TGTGCCAGCTCACCAGGGACAGACTTTAACTATGGCTACACCTTC.